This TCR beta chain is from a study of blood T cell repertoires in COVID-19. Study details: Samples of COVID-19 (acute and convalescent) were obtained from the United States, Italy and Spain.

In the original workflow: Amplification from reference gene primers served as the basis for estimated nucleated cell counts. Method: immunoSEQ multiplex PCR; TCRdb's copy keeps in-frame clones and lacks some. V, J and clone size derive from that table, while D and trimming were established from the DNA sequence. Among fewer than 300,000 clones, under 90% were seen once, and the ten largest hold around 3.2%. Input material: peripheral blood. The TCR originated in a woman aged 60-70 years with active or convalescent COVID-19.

DNA of the CDR3: TGTGCCAGCTCGCGAACGGACTTAGCTAACTATGGCTACACCTTC. This codes for CASSRTDLANYGYTF. V gene TRBV18 combines with J gene TRBJ1-2; D gene uncertain. The ends were cut back, 6 bases at V and 0 bases at J, with 14 bases in the middle. CDR3 size: 15 residues. Germline loops: CDR1 KGHSH, CDR2 LQKENI.